Described below is a single T cell receptor (beta chain) sequence and its context. Its antigen is as yet unknown. In germline, CDR1 is SEHNR, CDR2 FQNEAQ (reference sequence). The CDR3 is 18 amino acids. With 4 bases clipped from V and 0 bases from J, the junction kept 14 bases outside the gene matches. In the PCR, 60 Vbeta and 13 Jbeta primers were used. The assay was immunoSEQ multiplex PCR, and TCRdb's table has in-frame clones only and misses some. The sample has roughly 140,000 clones, 85% seen once. These data are taken from a study of cytomegalovirus exposure and HLA in healthy donors. Study results and limitations: An Asian-associated ancestry cluster reportedly showed fewer N-insertions than the roughly 670-donor mean in a later analysis. Association of a missense DCLRE1C variant with TCR beta V- and J-gene trimming was reported in a later analysis. An analysis done earlier found most TCR beta V segments productive about 87% or about 30% of the time. Presence/absence analyses assumed roughly uniform sequencing depth across donors, which may not hold.

Sample: PBMCs. This receptor was obtained from a woman aged 18-29 years in good health and CMV-seronegative. V and J are TRBV7-9 and TRBJ1-2; 7 positions agree with TRBD1. DNA for the CDR3: TGTGCCAGCAGCTCCGAAATACGGGACAGCCTATCTAACTATGGCTACACCTTC. This codes for CASSSEIRDSLSNYGYTF.